This TCR beta chain emerged from a study of control samples from healthy donors and cancer patients. The germline CDR1 and CDR2 sequences are SGHTA and FQGNSA. Trimming removed 4 bases from V and 2 bases from J; junction bases left unmatched: 7. There are 16 residues in the CDR3. Measured with immunoSEQ multiplex PCR; TCRdb has only the in-frame clones, and not every one. The sample carries some 150,000 clones, approximately 94% recorded once. This receptor was obtained from a man in his fifties or sixties with colorectal cancer. V is TRBV7-2 and J is TRBJ2-1, with 8 bases aligning to TRBD2. The sequenced material came from PBMCs. CDR3 amino acids: CASSWSGGSPYNEQFF. The CDR3 region has the DNA TGTGCCAGCAGCTGGAGCGGGGGCAGCCCCTACAATGAGCAGTTCTTC.